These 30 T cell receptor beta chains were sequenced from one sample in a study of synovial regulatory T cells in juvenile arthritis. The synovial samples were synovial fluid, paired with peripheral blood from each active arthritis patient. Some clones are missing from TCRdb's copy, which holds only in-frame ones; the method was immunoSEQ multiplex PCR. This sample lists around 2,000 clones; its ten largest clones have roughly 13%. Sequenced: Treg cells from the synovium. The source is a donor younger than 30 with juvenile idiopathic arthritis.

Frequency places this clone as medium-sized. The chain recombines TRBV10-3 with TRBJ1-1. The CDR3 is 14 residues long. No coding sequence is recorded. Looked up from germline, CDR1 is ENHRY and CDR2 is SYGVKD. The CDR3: CAISESFSRREAFF.

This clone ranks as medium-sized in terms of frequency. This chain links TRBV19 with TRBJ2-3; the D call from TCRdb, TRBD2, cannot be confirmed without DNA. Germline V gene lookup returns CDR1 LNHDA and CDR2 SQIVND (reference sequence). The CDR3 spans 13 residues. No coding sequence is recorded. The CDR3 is CASSWGVTDTQYF. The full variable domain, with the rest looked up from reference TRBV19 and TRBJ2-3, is DGGITQSPKYLFRKEGQNVTLSCEQNLNHDAMYWYRQDPGQGLRLIYYSQIVNDFQKGDIAEGYSVSREKKESFPLTVTSAQKNPTAFYLCASSWGVTDTQYFGPGTRLTVL.

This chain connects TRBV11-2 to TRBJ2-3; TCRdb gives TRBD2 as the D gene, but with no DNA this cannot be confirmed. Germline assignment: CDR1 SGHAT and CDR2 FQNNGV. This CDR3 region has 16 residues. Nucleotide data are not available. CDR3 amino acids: CASSESGGGDGDTQYF. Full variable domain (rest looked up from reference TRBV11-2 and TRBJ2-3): EAGVAQSPRYKIIEKRQSVAFWCNPISGHATLYWYQQILGQGPKLLIQFQNNGVVDDSQLPKDRFSAERLKGVDSTLKIQPAKLEDSAVYLCASSESGGGDGDTQYFGPGTRLTVL.

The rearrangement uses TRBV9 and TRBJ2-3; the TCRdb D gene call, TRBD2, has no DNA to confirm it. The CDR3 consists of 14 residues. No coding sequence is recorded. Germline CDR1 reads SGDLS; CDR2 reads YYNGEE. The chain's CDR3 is CASSPGLGADTQYF.

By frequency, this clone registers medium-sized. This CDR3 is CASSGGTSGATYNEQFF. J is TRBJ2-1 and V is TRBV19; the D call of TRBD2 rests on TCRdb alone, since no DNA is present to check it. This CDR3 comprises 17 residues. The coding DNA is unavailable. Germline lookup yields CDR1 LNHDA and CDR2 SQIVND (reference sequence).

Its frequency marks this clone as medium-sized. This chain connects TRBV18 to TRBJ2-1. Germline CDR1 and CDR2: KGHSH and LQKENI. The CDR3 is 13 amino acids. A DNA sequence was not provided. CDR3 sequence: CASSTESYNEQFF.

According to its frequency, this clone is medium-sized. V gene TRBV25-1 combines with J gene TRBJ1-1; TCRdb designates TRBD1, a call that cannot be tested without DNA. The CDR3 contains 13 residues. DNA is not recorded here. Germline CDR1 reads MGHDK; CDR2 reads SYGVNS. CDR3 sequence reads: CASSRGQPDEAFF.

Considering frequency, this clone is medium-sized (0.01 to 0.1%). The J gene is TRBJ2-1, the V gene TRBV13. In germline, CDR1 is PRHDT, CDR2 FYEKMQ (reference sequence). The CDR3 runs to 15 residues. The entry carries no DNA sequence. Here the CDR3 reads CASSGLLGNYNEQFF.

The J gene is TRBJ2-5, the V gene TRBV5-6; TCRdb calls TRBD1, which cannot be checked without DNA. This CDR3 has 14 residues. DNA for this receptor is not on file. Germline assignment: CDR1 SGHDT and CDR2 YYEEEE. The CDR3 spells CASSLQGNQETQYF.

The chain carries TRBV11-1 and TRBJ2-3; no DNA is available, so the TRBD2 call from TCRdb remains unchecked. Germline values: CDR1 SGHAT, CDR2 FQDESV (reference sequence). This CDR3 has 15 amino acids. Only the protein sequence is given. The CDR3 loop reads CASRSGTIGADTQYF.

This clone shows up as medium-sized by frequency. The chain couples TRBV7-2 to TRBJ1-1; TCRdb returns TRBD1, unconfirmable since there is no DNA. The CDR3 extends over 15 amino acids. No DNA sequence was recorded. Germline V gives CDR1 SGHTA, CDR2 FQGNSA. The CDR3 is CASSPRGFMNTEAFF.

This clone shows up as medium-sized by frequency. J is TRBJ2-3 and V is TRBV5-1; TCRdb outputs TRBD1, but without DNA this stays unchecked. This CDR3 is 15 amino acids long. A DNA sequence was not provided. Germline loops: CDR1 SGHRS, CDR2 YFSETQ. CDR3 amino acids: CASSPARQGTDTQYF.

The CDR3 is CASSTYSGSDYNEQFF. The chain couples TRBV7-3 to TRBJ2-1; TCRdb outputs TRBD2, but without DNA this stays unchecked. Germline V gives CDR1 SGHTA, CDR2 FQGTGA. There are 16 residues in the CDR3. No nucleotide data were recorded.

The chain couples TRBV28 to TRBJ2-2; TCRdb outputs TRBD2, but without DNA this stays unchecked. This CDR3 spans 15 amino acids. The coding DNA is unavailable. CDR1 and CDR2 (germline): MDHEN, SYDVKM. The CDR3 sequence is CASSFGGANTGELFF.

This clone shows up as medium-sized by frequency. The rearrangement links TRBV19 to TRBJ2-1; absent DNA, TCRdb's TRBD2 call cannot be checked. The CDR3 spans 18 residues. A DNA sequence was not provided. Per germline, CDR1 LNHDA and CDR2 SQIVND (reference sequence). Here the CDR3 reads CASREYGAGGFSYNEQFF.

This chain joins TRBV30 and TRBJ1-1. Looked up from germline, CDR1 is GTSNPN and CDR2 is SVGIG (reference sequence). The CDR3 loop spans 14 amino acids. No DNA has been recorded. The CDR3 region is CAWSHLRANTEAFF.

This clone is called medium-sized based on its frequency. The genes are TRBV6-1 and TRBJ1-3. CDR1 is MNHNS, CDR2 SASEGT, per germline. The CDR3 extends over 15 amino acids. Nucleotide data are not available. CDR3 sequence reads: CASSPTVFSGNTIYF.

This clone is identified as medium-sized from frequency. The CDR3 here is CASRAGQGINYGYTF. This chain joins TRBV6-5 and TRBJ1-2; TCRdb's assignment of TRBD1 cannot be checked, as there is no DNA. CDR1 is MNHEY and CDR2 is SVGAGI in the germline V gene. The CDR3 contains 15 residues. No DNA is listed.

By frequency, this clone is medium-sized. This chain's CDR3 is CASSRTEVQETQYF. V and J are TRBV5-6 and TRBJ2-5; TCRdb names TRBD1, which stays unverified in the absence of DNA. The CDR3 covers 14 residues. DNA was not recorded. CDR1 and CDR2 from the germline V gene are SGHDT and YYEEEE.

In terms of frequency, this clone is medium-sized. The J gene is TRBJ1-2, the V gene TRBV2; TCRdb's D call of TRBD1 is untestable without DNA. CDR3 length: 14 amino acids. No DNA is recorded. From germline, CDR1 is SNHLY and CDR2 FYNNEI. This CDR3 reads CASSGQRSNYGYTF.

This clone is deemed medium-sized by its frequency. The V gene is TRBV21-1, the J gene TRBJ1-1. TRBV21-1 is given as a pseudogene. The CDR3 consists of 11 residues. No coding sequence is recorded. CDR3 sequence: CASSKLAEAFF.

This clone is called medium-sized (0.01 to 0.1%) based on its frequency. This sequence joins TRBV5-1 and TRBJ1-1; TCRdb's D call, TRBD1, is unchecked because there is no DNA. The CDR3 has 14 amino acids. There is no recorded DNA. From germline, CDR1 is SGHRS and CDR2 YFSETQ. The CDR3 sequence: CASSSLGLNTEAFF.

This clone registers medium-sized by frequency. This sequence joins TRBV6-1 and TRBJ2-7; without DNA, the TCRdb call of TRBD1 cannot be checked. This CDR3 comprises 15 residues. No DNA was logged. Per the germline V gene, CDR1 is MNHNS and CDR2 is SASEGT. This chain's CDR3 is CASSEGTGGSYEQYF.

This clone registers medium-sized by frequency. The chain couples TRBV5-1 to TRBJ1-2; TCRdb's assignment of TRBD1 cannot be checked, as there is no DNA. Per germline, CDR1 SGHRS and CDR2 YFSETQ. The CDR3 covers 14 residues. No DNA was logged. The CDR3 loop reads CASSLPGWDYGYTF.

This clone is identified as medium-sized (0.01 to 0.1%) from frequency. CDR3 sequence: CAISAEGGLGWLEQFF. The chain employs TRBV10-3 and TRBJ2-1; the TCRdb call, TRBD2, lacks DNA for checking. CDR3 length: 16 residues. No DNA sequence was recorded. CDR1 is ENHRY, CDR2 SYGVKD, per germline.

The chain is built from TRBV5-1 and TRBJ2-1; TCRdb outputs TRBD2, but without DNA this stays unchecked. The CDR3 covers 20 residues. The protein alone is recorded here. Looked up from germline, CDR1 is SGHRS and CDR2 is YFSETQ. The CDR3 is CASSGGLASGGAFTHNEQFF.

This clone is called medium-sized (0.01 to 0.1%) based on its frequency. The CDR3 sequence: CASSAPFTESEQFF. This chain joins TRBV9 and TRBJ2-1. The germline V gene has CDR1 SGDLS and CDR2 YYNGEE. The CDR3 is 14 residues long. No DNA was logged.

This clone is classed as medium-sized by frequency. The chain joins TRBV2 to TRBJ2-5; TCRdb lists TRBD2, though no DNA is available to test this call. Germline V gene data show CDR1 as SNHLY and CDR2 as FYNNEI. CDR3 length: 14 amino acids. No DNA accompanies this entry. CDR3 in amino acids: CASCALAGVETQYF.

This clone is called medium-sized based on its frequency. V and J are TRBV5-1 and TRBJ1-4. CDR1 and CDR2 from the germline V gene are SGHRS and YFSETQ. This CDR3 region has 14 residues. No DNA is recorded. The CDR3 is CASSLEGGDEKLFF.

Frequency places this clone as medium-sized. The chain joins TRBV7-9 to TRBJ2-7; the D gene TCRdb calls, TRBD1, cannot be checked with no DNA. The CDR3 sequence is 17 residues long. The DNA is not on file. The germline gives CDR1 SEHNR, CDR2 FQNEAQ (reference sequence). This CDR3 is CASSLRVGGSFDYEQYF.